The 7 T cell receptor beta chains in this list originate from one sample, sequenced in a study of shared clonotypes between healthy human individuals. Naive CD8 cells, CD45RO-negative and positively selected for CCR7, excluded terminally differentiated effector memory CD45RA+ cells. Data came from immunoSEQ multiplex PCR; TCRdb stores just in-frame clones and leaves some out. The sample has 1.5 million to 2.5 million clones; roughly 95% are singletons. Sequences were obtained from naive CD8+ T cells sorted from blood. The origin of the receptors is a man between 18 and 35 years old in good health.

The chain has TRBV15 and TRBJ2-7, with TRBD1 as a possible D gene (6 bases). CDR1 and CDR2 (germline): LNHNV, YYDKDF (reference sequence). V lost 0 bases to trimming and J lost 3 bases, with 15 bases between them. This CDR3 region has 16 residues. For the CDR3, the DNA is TGTGCCACCAGCAGAGACCTACAGGGTTTCGACTACGAGCAGTACTTC. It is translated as CATSRDLQGFDYEQYF.

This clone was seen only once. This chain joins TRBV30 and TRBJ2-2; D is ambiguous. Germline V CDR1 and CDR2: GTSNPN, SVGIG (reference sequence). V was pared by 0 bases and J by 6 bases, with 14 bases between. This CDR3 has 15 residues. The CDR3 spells CAWSVRDPLPGELFF. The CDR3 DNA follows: TGTGCCTGGAGTGTACGCGACCCTCTCCCCGGGGAGCTGTTTTTT.

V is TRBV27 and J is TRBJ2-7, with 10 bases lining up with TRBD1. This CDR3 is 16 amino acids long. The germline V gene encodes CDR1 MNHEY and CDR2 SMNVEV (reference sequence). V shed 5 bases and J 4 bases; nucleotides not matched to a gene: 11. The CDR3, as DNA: TGTGCCAGCAGTCTCTCAAGACAGGGGGCTTTTTACGAGCAGTACTTC. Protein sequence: CASSLSRQGAFYEQYF.

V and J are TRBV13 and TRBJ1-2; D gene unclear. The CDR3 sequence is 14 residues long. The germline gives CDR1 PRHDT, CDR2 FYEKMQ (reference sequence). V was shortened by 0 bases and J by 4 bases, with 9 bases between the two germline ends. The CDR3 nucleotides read TGTGCCAGCAGCTTAGGAAGGGCCCCCTATGGCTACACCTTC. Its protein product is CASSLGRAPYGYTF.

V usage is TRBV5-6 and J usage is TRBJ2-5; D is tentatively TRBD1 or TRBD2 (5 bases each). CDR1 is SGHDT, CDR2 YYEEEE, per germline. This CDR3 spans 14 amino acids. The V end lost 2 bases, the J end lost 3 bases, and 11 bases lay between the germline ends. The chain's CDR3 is CASSFLGEEETQYF. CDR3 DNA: TGTGCCAGCAGCTTCTTGGGGGAAGAAGAGACCCAGTACTTC.

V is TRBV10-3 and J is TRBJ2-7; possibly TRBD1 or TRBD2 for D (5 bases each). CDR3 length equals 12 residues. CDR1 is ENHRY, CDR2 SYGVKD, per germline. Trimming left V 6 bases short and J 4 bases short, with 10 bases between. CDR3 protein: CAISPGAYEQYF. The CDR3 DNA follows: TGTGCCATCAGCCCCGGGGCGTACGAGCAGTACTTC.

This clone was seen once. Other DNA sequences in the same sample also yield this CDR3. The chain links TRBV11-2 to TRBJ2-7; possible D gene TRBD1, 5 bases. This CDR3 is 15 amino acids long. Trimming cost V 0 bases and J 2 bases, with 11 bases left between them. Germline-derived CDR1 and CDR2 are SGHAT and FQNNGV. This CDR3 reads CASSLEGRATYEQYF. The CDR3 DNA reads TGTGCCAGCAGCTTAGAGGGCAGGGCCACCTACGAGCAGTACTTC.